The sequence of this TCR beta chain was determined in a study of response to subunit inactivated influenza vaccine. Broader study findings: The authors suggested that every seasonal influenza vaccination recruits few new T cells.

For this clonotype: The antigen is undetermined.

Germline V gene sequence: CDR1 MGHDK, CDR2 SYGVNS. Trimming stripped 5 bases from V and 3 bases from J, with 12 bases between. The CDR3 sequence is 14 residues long. From the RT-PCR reads, TCRdb called clonotypes with MiXCR, one entry per CDR3 protein. The sample contains around 580,000 distinct CDR3 sequences, approximately 12% of which appear only once. This chain joins TRBV25-1 and TRBJ2-3; D possibly corresponds to TRBD1 (5 bases). The sequenced sample was PBMCs from blood, obtained on the day of vaccination. The sequence was collected from a man aged 50 to 60 who received an inactivated influenza vaccine. The CDR3 loop is CASSSRAGTDTQYF. In nucleotides, the CDR3 is TGTGCCAGCAGTTCCAGGGCTGGGACAGATACGCAGTATTTT.